This T cell receptor beta chain was recorded in a study of spatial heterogeneity in lung cancer. Findings of the study overall: Intratumoral expanded alpha and beta TCR counts were found to track tumor mutation counts.

Ten or more counts support this clonotype. Its antigen remains unidentified. Time point indicated: sample taken at primary tumor resection. The CDR3 is made up of 13 amino acids. Germline V gene lookup returns CDR1 SEHNR and CDR2 FQNEAQ (reference sequence). The V gene lost 6 bases and the J gene lost 15 bases, with 22 bases spanning the gap. MiXCR, run by TCRdb on the 5' RACE reads, gives a single entry per CDR3 protein. The sample has 10,000 or so distinct CDR3 sequences, around 5.1% seen once; the top ten hold around 25%. This receptor was taken from a female donor with early-stage non-small cell lung cancer. The chain combines TRBV7-9 with TRBJ2-3, with D perhaps matching TRBD1 or TRBD2 (5 bases each). The sample was lung tumor tissue, taken at surgery. For the CDR3, the DNA is TGTGCCAGCAGTTTAAACCGGGACCTAGGGCCCTATTTT. Protein sequence: CASSLNRDLGPYF. Supplemented by reference TRBV7-9 and TRBJ2-3, the full variable domain reads DTGVSQNPRHKITKRGQNVTFRCDPISEHNRLYWYRQTLGQGPEFLTYFQNEAQLEKSRLLSDRFSAERPKGSFSTLEIQRTEQGDSAMYLCASSLNRDLGPYFGPGTRLTVL.